The T cell receptor (beta chain) described here comes from a study of T cells after yellow fever vaccination. TCRdb re-called the 5' RACE reads with MiXCR, one entry per CDR3 protein. There are about 240,000 distinct CDR3 sequences in the sample; 6.9% occur only once, and approximately 0.85% lies in the top ten. A remark on this clonotype: The antigen is not known.

Study-wide points: Secondary responses were weaker yet peaked faster, day 5 versus 15.

The germline V gene has CDR1 SGHTA and CDR2 FQGNSA. This CDR3 is built from 12 residues. Trimming pared 0 bases from V and 7 bases from J, leaving 7 bases between. The source was CD4+ T cells sorted from PBMCs, collected 15 days after the yellow fever booster vaccination. This sequence joins TRBV7-2 and TRBJ2-7; D not resolved. This sequence was found in a young man who received the YFV17D yellow fever vaccine. CDR3 protein: CASSLAAREQYF. The CDR3 DNA sequence: TGTGCCAGCAGCTTAGCCGCGAGGGAGCAGTACTTC.